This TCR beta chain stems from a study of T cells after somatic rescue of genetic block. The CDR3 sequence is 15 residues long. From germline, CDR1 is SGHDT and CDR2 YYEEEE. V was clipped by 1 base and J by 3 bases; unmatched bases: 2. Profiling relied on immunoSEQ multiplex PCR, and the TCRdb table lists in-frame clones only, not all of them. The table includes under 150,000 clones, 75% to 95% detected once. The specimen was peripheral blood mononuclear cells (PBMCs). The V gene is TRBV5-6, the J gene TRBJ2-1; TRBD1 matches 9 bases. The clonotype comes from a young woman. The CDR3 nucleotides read TGTGCCAGCAGCTTGAGGACAGGGGTCTACAATGAGCAGTTCTTC. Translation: CASSLRTGVYNEQFF.